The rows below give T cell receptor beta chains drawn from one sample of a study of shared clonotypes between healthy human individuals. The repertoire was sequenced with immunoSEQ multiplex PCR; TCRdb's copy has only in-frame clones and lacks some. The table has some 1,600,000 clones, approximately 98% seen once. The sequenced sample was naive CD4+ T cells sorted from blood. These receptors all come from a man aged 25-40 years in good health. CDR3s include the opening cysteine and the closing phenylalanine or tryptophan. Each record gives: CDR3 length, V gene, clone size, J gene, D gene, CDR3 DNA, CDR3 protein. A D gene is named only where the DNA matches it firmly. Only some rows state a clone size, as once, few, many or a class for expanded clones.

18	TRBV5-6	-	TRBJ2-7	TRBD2	TGTGCCAGCAGCGACGAGAGAAGGGGACTAGCGACGGGCTACGAGCAGTACTTC	CASSDERRGLATGYEQYF
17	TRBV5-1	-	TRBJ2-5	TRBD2	TGCGCCAGCAGCTTGGCCCCACTAGCGGGATACCAAGAGACCCAGTACTTC	CASSLAPLAGYQETQYF
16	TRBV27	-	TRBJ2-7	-	TGTGCCAGCAGTTTTAGATTTTTCGGCTCGCACTACGAGCAGTACTTC	CASSFRFFGSHYEQYF
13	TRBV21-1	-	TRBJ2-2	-	TGTGCCGGAGGGACAGCGAAGATCGGGGAGCTGTTTTTT	CAGGTAKIGELFF
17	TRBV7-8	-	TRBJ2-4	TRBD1	TGTGCCAGCAGCCCCAGGACAGGGGGCATAGCCAAAAACATTCAGTACTTC	CASSPRTGGIAKNIQYF
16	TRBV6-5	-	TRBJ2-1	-	TGTGCCAGCAGTTACTCGTGGGGTAGCTCCTACAATGAGCAGTTCTTC	CASSYSWGSSYNEQFF
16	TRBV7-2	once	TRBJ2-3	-	TGTGCCAGCAGCTTAGAAGGGGGTTTTCCCACTAATACGCAGTATTTT	CASSLEGGFPTNTQYF
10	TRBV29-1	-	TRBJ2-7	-	TGCAGCGTTGCTGCTGAGGGGCAGTACTTC	CSVAAEGQYF
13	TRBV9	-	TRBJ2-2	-	TGTGCCAGCAGCCTTTCACACACCGGGGAGCTGTTTTTT	CASSLSHTGELFF
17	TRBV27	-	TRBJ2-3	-	TGTGCCAGCAGTTCATCCCCCCTACTTCGAAGCACAGATACGCAGTATTTT	CASSSSPLLRSTDTQYF
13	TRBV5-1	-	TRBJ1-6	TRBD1	TGCGCCAGCAGCTTACAGGGGAATTCACCCCTCCACTTT	CASSLQGNSPLHF
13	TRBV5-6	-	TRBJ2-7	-	TGTGCCAGCAGCTTAGGGCGGGGTTCCGAGCAGTACTTC	CASSLGRGSEQYF
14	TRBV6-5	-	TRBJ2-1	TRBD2	TGTGCCAGCAGCGGGACTAGCTTTCTTAATGAGCAGTTCTTC	CASSGTSFLNEQFF
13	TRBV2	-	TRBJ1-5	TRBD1	TGTGCCATCCGGGACAGGGCAGAGCAGCCCCAGCATTTT	CAIRDRAEQPQHF
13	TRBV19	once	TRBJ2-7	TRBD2	TGTGCCAGTAGTAAAGCGGGACCCTACGAGCAGTACTTC	CASSKAGPYEQYF
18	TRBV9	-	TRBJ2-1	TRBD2	TGTGCCAGCAGCGTAGGACTAGCGGGCCCAGGAGCGTACAATGAGCAGTTCTTC	CASSVGLAGPGAYNEQFF
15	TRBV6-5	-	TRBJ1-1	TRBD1	TGTGCCAGCAGTTGGGGCATGACAGGGGGAAGTGAAGCTTTCTTT	CASSWGMTGGSEAFF
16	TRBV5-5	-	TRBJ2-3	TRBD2	TGTGCCAGCAGCGGAGGACTAGCGCAGGCACTTTATACGCAGTATTTT	CASSGGLAQALYTQYF
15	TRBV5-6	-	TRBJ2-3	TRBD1	TGTGCCAGCACTCGAGGGCAGGGGGCGGAAGATACGCAGTATTTT	CASTRGQGAEDTQYF
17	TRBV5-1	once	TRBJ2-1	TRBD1	TGCGCCAGCAGCTTGGCCCCCCGGACAGGGCAACGTAATGAGCAGTTCTTC	CASSLAPRTGQRNEQFF
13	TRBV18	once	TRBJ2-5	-	TGTGCCAGCTCACTACAGATCCAAGAGACCCAGTACTTC	CASSLQIQETQYF
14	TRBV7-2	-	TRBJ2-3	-	TGTGCCAGCAGCTGGAGGGACCCCGCAGATACGCAGTATTTT	CASSWRDPADTQYF
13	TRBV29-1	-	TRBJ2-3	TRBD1	TGCAACGTTTTTAAGGGGGCCACAGATACGCAGTATTTT	CNVFKGATDTQYF
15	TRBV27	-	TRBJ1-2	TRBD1	TGTGCCAGCAGTCTACAGGGGGCGCGCGGCTATGGCTACACCTTC	CASSLQGARGYGYTF
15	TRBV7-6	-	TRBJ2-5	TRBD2	TGTGCCAGCAGCTTAGGCGGGGGTTCGCAAGAGACCCAGTACTTC	CASSLGGGSQETQYF
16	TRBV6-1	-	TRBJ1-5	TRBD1	TGTGCCAGCAGTGAACGGTTTAGGACAGGGCCCCCACCGGAGCATTTT	CASSERFRTGPPPEHF
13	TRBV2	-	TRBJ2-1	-	TGTGCCAGCCGGGGTAACATACCCCATGAGCAGTTCTTC	CASRGNIPHEQFF
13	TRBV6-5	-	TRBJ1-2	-	TGTGCCAGCAGCCAAACTGGGGGTGAGGGCTACACCTTC	CASSQTGGEGYTF
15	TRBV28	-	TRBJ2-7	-	TGTGCCAGCAGTTTTACCCCTTTAAAGAGTCACGAGCAGTACTTC	CASSFTPLKSHEQYF